This TCR beta chain was recovered during a study of blood T cell repertoires in COVID-19. Measured with immunoSEQ multiplex PCR; TCRdb has only the in-frame clones, and not every one. The sample has approximately 200,000 clones, roughly four fifths seen once; the top ten hold 3% to 3.5%. V lost 1 base and J lost 5; bases outside the gene matches: 5. The CDR3 sequence is 15 residues long. Per germline, CDR1 PRHDT and CDR2 FYEKMQ (reference sequence). V gene TRBV13 combines with J gene TRBJ2-5; TRBD1 agrees at 9 bases. This sequence was found in a woman aged 30 to 39 who had recovered from COVID-19. Sequencing input: peripheral blood. The CDR3 loop reads CASSLEQGAGETQYF. For the CDR3, the DNA is TGTGCCAGCAGCTTAGAACAGGGGGCGGGGGAGACCCAGTACTTC.